The present entry profiles one T cell receptor (beta chain) with its context. The antigen remains undetermined. In replicate PCRs of sorted subsets, around 0.2 ug DNA, approximately 30,000 T cell genomes, was used. This table comes from immunoSEQ multiplex PCR, and its TCRdb copy is limited to in-frame clones, with some not included. The sample consists of around 700,000 clones, roughly 78% of them appearing once. This record comes from a study of shared clonotypes between healthy human individuals. Across the study: The plates for each donor numbered three CD4 naive, three CD4 memory, two CD8 naive and one CD8 memory. Study-wide results and caveats: Incompleteness in sorted-subset sequencing, despite large depth, was shown by rarefaction.

Sequenced sample: memory CD4+ T cells sorted from blood. Subset in this sample: CD45RA-negative fraction. This clonotype originated in a woman aged 25 to 45 in good health.

CDR3 sequence: CAWSGRRNEKLFF. In nucleotides, the CDR3 is TGTGCCTGGAGTGGGAGACGCAATGAAAAACTGTTTTTT. This chain connects TRBV30 to TRBJ1-4; D not resolved. The CDR3 spans 13 residues. Germline values: CDR1 GTSNPN, CDR2 SVGIG (reference sequence). V lost 1 base and J lost 5, with 8 bases in between. The entire variable domain, with the rest obtained from reference TRBV30 and TRBJ1-4, is as follows: SQTIHQWPATLVQPVGSPLSLECTVEGTSNPNLYWYRQAAGRGLQLLFYSVGIGQISSEVPQNLSASRPQDRQFILSSKKLLLSDSGFYLCAWSGRRNEKLFFGSGTQLSVL.